This TCR beta chain was sequenced in a study of T cell responses to AZD1222 COVID-19 vaccine. Trimming removed 6 bases at V and 8 bases at J, with 10 bases between. Germline CDR1 is KGHSH and CDR2 is LQKENI. This CDR3 has 11 residues. Points from the study as a whole: Mostly white British, mostly female donors; authors suggested clonal diversity may be underestimated. Variant regions that are unmutated are reportedly the target of nearly half of spike-specific TCRs. Regions 160-218 and 743-854 held dominance among vaccine-associated CD4 TCRs, which spanned spike. Increased Spike-specific TCR breadth and depth were observed after two AZD1222 doses.

TCRdb's table, derived via immunoSEQ multiplex PCR, lists solely in-frame clones and lacks some. The sample lists tens of thousands of clones; around 90% were seen once. Details on this clone: Its antigen remains unidentified.

The rearrangement links TRBV18 to TRBJ1-2; no clear D gene. This sequence originates from an adult in good health. The sequenced sample was peripheral blood, obtained on day 0 of MenACWY control vaccination. CDR3: CASSEGYGYTF. In DNA, the CDR3 is TGTGCCAGCTCTGAAGGGTACGGCTACACCTTC.